The clone carrying this T cell receptor (beta chain) was seen a handful of times. This record comes from a study of blood T cell repertoires in COVID-19. Study details: Nucleic acid was either cDNA or gDNA, and it came from T cells, B-cell-depleted T cells, or PBMCs.

Participant age was about 18 to 89 years, and participants resided in fewer than 25 US areas. Measured with immunoSEQ multiplex PCR; TCRdb has only the in-frame clones, and not every one. The data show fewer than 400,000 clones, 85% seen once. The sequenced sample was PBMCs or T cells enriched from blood (not recorded which). This sequence was found in a woman in her twenties or thirties who had been exposed to COVID-19.

CDR3 loop: CASSEKETGELFF. The CDR3 nucleotides read TGTGCCAGCAGTGAAAAGGAGACCGGGGAGCTGTTTTTT. The V and J genes are TRBV6-4 and TRBJ2-2; unclear D gene. The germline V gene encodes CDR1 MRHNA and CDR2 SNTAGT. Trimming pared 3 bases from V and 5 bases from J, leaving 7 bases between. There are 13 residues in the CDR3.